Included here is one TCR beta chain sequence, with context. V gave up 7 bases and J gave up 2 bases; unmatched junction bases: 4. This CDR3 is built from 14 residues. CDR1 and CDR2 from the germline V gene are SGDLS and YYNGEE. The sample originates from a study of blood T cell repertoires in COVID-19. Study information: Spain, Italy and the United States supplied samples that represented acute and convalescent COVID-19. In each case, the material was cDNA or gDNA derived from T cells, B-cell-depleted T cells, or PBMCs.

Libraries were prepared by immunoSEQ multiplex PCR; TCRdb keeps only in-frame clonotypes and omits some of them. This table has fewer than 200,000 clones, roughly four fifths appearing once. Enrollment of patients from Seattle took place during active infection, with longitudinal follow-up. The sequence came from a woman aged 40 to 49 with COVID-19, enrolled during active disease. Source material: peripheral blood. This chain uses TRBV9 with TRBJ2-2, with 8 bases matching TRBD1. As DNA, the CDR3 is TGTGCCAGCGGGGGACAGGCCAACACCGGGGAGCTGTTTTTT. This sequence encodes CASGGQANTGELFF.